Sequencing of this TCR beta chain was carried out in a study of OX40 agonist ivuxolimab in advanced cancers. Study-level background: Patients received the agonistic anti-OX40 (CD134) antibody ivuxolimab.

V shed 3 bases and J shed 2 bases, with 12 bases lying between them. The CDR3 consists of 15 residues. Germline V lookup: CDR1 SGHTA, CDR2 FQGTGA. With autoimmune disease history or systemic immunosuppression, patients were excluded. Repertoires were generated with immunoSEQ multiplex PCR, while TCRdb's copy carries only in-frame clones and drops some. The table records 90,000 to 100,000 clones, nearly 90% of them present only once. The sequenced sample was CD4+ or CD8+ T cells sorted from blood, obtained in a trial of the OX40 agonist ivuxolimab. The chain joins TRBV7-3 to TRBJ2-3; D assignment may be TRBD1 or TRBD2 (5 bases each). This receptor was taken from an adult with an advanced solid tumor such as melanoma, head and neck, liver or kidney cancer. CDR3 nucleotide sequence: TGTGCCAGCAGCTTGGTCGTGGGGGACACAGATACGCAGTATTTT. Its translation: CASSLVVGDTDTQYF. The whole variable domain, remainder taken from reference TRBV7-3 and TRBJ2-3, is GAGVSQTPSNKVTEKGKYVELRCDPISGHTALYWYRQSLGQGPEFLIYFQGTGAADDSGLPNDRFFAVRPEGSVSTLKIQRTERGDSAVYLCASSLVVGDTDTQYFGPGTRLTVL.